This entry features one TCR beta chain sequence. The antigen remains undetermined. The sample originates from a study of cytomegalovirus exposure and HLA in healthy donors. Study context: Earlier, 100 million to 130 million unique TCR beta sequences were recovered from roughly 170 million T cells by an analysis.

General observations from the study: Later on, analysis showed that most CMV-associated TCR beta chains appeared to be HLA-restricted. Across all donors, roughly uniform sequencing depth was an assumption of the presence/absence analyses.

PCR employed 60 Vbeta and 13 Jbeta primers. Sequencing used immunoSEQ multiplex PCR; TCRdb keeps in-frame clones, though not all of them. The sample yields some 190,000 clones, 75% to 90% seen once. The origin of this receptor is a boy between 2 and 10 years old in good health and CMV-seronegative. The material sequenced was PBMCs.

CDR3 nucleotide sequence: TGTGCCAGCAGTGGTGTGGTCGAGGGGACTGCCTACGAGCAGTACTTC. Amino acid sequence: CASSGVVEGTAYEQYF. V gene TRBV6-1 combines with J gene TRBJ2-7, with a tentative D call TRBD2 (6 bases). The germline V gene encodes CDR1 MNHNS and CDR2 SASEGT. The CDR3 sequence is 16 residues long. With 4 bases removed from V and 2 bases from J, the gap between germline ends came to 18 bases.